The clone carrying this TCR beta chain was found once. Its cognate antigen is unknown. The PCR used 60 Vbeta and 13 Jbeta primers. In the original analysis: Counted up in a later analysis, unique TCR beta chains came to about 80 million, with around 10 million shared. Here immunoSEQ multiplex PCR was the method, and the copy in TCRdb shows in-frame clones only, minus some. From that table come the V and J calls and clone size; the DNA was used to work out D and trimming. This table holds under 200,000 clones, around 82% found once. The data are from a study of cytomegalovirus exposure and HLA in healthy donors. About the research overall: The early release's HLA-typed donors yielded about 85 million unique TCRs.

The CDR3 loop spans 15 amino acids. J gave up 7 bases and V 4 bases, and 6 bases lay outside the gene matches. Per germline, CDR1 SGHDT and CDR2 YYEEEE. Findings and caveats of the study: A cluster of highly shared sequence variants was likely a sequencing artifact.

The chain employs TRBV5-6 and TRBJ1-6; 9 nucleotides agree with TRBD1. The specimen was PBMCs. The receptor comes from a man between 45 and 60 years old in good health and CMV-seropositive. CDR3 region: CASSTGQGRNSPLHF. CDR3 DNA: TGTGCCAGCAGCACTGGACAGGGGAGGAATTCACCCCTCCACTTT.